This is a list of T cell receptor beta chains from one sample in a study of T-cell reconstitution after alpha-beta-depleted transplantation in children. TCRdb called the PCR reads again in MiXCR, with one record for every CDR3 protein. The sample lists some 200,000 distinct CDR3 sequences, roughly 9.1% occurring once. Source: PBMCs, mostly from graft donor cells, taken 360 days after TCRalphabeta/CD19-depleted stem cell transplant. These receptors originate from a male patient aged 2-15 years who had a stem cell transplant for acute myeloid leukemia, so the T cells may come from the graft donor. Each CDR3 is given with its conserved first and last residue. The order of the fields is clone size, J gene, D gene, CDR3 length, V gene, CDR3 DNA, CDR3 protein. A D gene is named only where the DNA matches it firmly. For some rows the clone size is stated as once, few or many, or as a class when expanded; others skip it.

few,TRBJ1-1,.,12,TRBV12-3/TRBV12-4,TGTGCCAGCAGTCTCCGGGGGTCTGAAGCTTTCTTT,CASSLRGSEAFF
many,TRBJ1-1,.,13,TRBV12-3/TRBV12-4,TGTGCCAGCAGTGACCGAAACAAGGGGGGAGCTTTCTTT,CASSDRNKGGAFF
few,TRBJ1-3,.,11,TRBV10-3,TGTGCCATTGGACAGGGAAACACCATATATTTT,CAIGQGNTIYF
.,TRBJ1-1,.,10,TRBV29-1,TGCAGCGTGGAAAAAATTGGAGCTTTCTTT,CSVEKIGAFF
.,TRBJ2-5,.,15,TRBV5-1,TGCGCCAGCAGCCCCCCCTCGGACCGGTCTACGGAGCAGTACTTC,CASSPPSDRSTEQYF
few,TRBJ1-2,.,14,TRBV20-1,TGCAGTGCTAGAATCCGGGGCGCTAACTATGGCTACACCTTC,CSARIRGANYGYTF
many,TRBJ2-7,.,11,TRBV5-1,TGCGCCAGCAGCTTGGAAGGGCTGCAGTACTTC,CASSLEGLQYF
.,TRBJ1-3,.,13,TRBV20-1,TGCAGTGCCACGCAGGGGACCGGAAACACCATATATTTT,CSATQGTGNTIYF
few,TRBJ2-3,TRBD2,15,TRBV7-2,TGTGCCAGCAGCTGGGCGGGAGTGAGCACAGATACGCAGTATTTT,CASSWAGVSTDTQYF
many,TRBJ1-1,.,15,TRBV6-5,TGTGCCAGCAGTTACGGTCTGGGGATGAACACTGAAGCTTTCTTT,CASSYGLGMNTEAFF
many,TRBJ2-7,.,12,TRBV6-2/TRBV6-3,TGTGCCAGCAGAGCGAACTCCTACGAGCAGTACTTC,CASRANSYEQYF
many,TRBJ2-3,TRBD2,14,TRBV24-1,TGTGCCACCTCCGAAGCCGGGAGGGTTGATACGCAGTATTTT,CATSEAGRVDTQYF
many,TRBJ2-6,TRBD1,18,TRBV7-3,TGTGCCAGCAGCTCCCCAGGACAGGGGGCTGAAGGGGCCAACGTCCTGACTTTC,CASSSPGQGAEGANVLTF
many,TRBJ1-1,.,14,TRBV5-1,TGCGCCAGCAGCCAAGGGGGATTGAACACTGAAGCTTTCTTT,CASSQGGLNTEAFF
few,TRBJ2-1,TRBD1,15,TRBV5-1,TGCGCCAGCAGCTTGGGGCAGGGGGCTACGAATGAGCAGTTCTTC,CASSLGQGATNEQFF
.,TRBJ1-1,.,14,TRBV29-1,TGCAGCGTCTATCCGTCCCGCATGAACACTGAAGCTTTCTTT,CSVYPSRMNTEAFF
.,TRBJ2-7,.,17,TRBV7-2,TGTGCCAGCAGCTTAGCGGCTTATGGGCAGGGGCCCTACGAGCAGTACTTC,CASSLAAYGQGPYEQYF
.,TRBJ2-5,.,15,TRBV15,TGTGCCACCAGCAGAGATGGAAAGGTTACAGGGACCCAGTACTTC,CATSRDGKVTGTQYF
.,TRBJ2-5,TRBD2,16,TRBV6-1,TGTGCCAGCACGGATCTCGGGGGGGCCGACCAAGAGACCCAGTACTTC,CASTDLGGADQETQYF
.,TRBJ1-5,.,14,TRBV19,TGTGCCAGTAGTATAGATAATGGCAATCAGCCCCAGCATTTT,CASSIDNGNQPQHF
few,TRBJ2-1,TRBD2,15,TRBV12-3/TRBV12-4,TGTGCCAGCATGGGGGGGCGGGGGGACTACAATGAGCAGTTCTTC,CASMGGRGDYNEQFF
.,TRBJ2-2,.,17,TRBV21-1,TGTGCCAGCAGCAAAGCGCTAAGCGGGTGGAACACCGGGGAGCTGTTTTTT,CASSKALSGWNTGELFF
few,TRBJ1-2,.,13,TRBV29-1,TGCAGCGTTGAAGCAGAGACCTACTATGGCTACACCTTC,CSVEAETYYGYTF
few,TRBJ1-6,.,14,TRBV5-6,TGTGCCAGCAACTCCGCGGGGGTTAATTCACCCCTCCACTTT,CASNSAGVNSPLHF
.,TRBJ2-5,TRBD1,13,TRBV9,TGTGCCAGCAGCGCGGGACAGACGGAGACCCAGTACTTC,CASSAGQTETQYF
.,TRBJ1-1,TRBD1,12,TRBV29-1,TGCAGCGTTCAACCAGGGGGAGCTGAAGCTTTCTTT,CSVQPGGAEAFF
few,TRBJ2-3,.,13,TRBV20-1,TGCAGTGCTAGAGATGGGGGCTTGGATACGCAGTATTTT,CSARDGGLDTQYF
many,TRBJ2-3,TRBD1,15,TRBV27,TGTGCCAGCAGTTTCCCAGGGGGCCCAACAGATACGCAGTATTTT,CASSFPGGPTDTQYF
.,TRBJ2-7,TRBD2,14,TRBV12-3/TRBV12-4,TGTGCCAGCAGTACAGCGGGAATCCCCTCCGAGCAGTACTTC,CASSTAGIPSEQYF
few,TRBJ2-1,.,13,TRBV5-6,TGTGCCAGCAACCTTCCAGGGTACAATGAGCAGTTCTTC,CASNLPGYNEQFF
.,TRBJ1-2,.,13,TRBV7-2,TGTGCCAGCAGCTTAGACAGTCTCTATGGCTACACCTTC,CASSLDSLYGYTF
many,TRBJ1-1,.,13,TRBV5-1,TGCGCCAGCAGACCGACAGGGAACACTGAAGCTTTCTTT,CASRPTGNTEAFF
few,TRBJ2-7,.,14,TRBV4-3,TGCGCCAGCAGCCAAGATCTGACTTACTACGAGCAGTACTTC,CASSQDLTYYEQYF
few,TRBJ2-1,.,15,TRBV5-1,TGCGCCAGCAGCTTAACGCCAGGGGGGGTAAATGAGCAGTTCTTC,CASSLTPGGVNEQFF
.,TRBJ2-7,.,16,TRBV19,TGTGCCAGTAGTATCCACCCTAGAGCTGTTCTCTACGAGCAGTACTTC,CASSIHPRAVLYEQYF
few,TRBJ1-1,.,13,TRBV5-1,TGCGCCAGCAGCTTGGCTCAAAACACTGAAGCTTTCTTT,CASSLAQNTEAFF
few,TRBJ2-2,.,16,TRBV7-2,TGTGCCAGCAGCTTAGTAGGGGGGCTGAACACCGGGGAGCTGTTTTTT,CASSLVGGLNTGELFF
many,TRBJ2-2,.,18,TRBV12-3/TRBV12-4,TGTGCCAGCAGTTTTAGGGGTTCTAGGTGGTCGAACACCGGGGAGCTGTTTTTT,CASSFRGSRWSNTGELFF
.,TRBJ2-3,.,14,TRBV18,TGTGCCAGCTCACAGGCCGGGAACACAGATACGCAGTATTTT,CASSQAGNTDTQYF